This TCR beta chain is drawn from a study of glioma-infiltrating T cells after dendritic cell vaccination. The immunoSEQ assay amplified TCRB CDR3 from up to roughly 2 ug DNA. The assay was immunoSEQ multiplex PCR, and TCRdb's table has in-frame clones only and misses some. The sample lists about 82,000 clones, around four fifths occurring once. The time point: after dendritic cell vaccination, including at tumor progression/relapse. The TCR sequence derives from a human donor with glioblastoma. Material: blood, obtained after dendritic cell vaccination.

The CDR3 coding sequence is TGTGCCAGCAGCCAAGATACCCCCGAGGCAGATACGCAGTATTTT. The encoded protein is CASSQDTPEADTQYF. This sequence joins TRBV2 and TRBJ2-3; no reliable D call. This CDR3 is 15 amino acids long. Looked up from germline, CDR1 is SNHLY and CDR2 is FYNNEI. The germline V and J ends were trimmed by 6 bases and 4 bases, with 17 bases remaining between them. Combining the CDR3 with reference TRBV2 and TRBJ2-3 gives the whole variable domain EPEVTQTPSHQVTQMGQEVILRCVPISNHLYFYWYRQILGQKVEFLVSFYNNEISEKSEIFDDQFSVERPDGSNFTLKIRSTKLEDSAMYFCASSQDTPEADTQYFGPGTRLTVL.